This T cell receptor (beta chain) came from a study of T cell responses to AZD1222 COVID-19 vaccine. The study's findings and limits: Samples come after the peak T cell response, not at day 14. Spike-specific TCR breadth and depth both grew after two AZD1222 doses. White British people made up most donors, females outnumbered males, and clonal diversity was possibly underestimated.

On this clone itself: Its antigen is unknown.

The CDR3 runs to 14 residues. CDR1 and CDR2 from the germline V gene are ENHRY and SYGVKD. V gave up 6 bases and J gave up 3 bases; unmatched junction bases: 6. Libraries were prepared by immunoSEQ multiplex PCR; TCRdb keeps only in-frame clonotypes and omits some of them. The sample holds 130,000 or so clones, around 90% seen once. The sequencing here drew on peripheral blood, taken 28 days after the second AZD1222 dose. This clonotype was sampled from an adult who received the AZD1222 COVID-19 vaccine. The V call is TRBV10-3, the J call TRBJ2-7, with TRBD1 matching over 9 bases. The CDR3: CAISPSDRGYEQYF. CDR3 in DNA: TGTGCCATCAGCCCTTCGGACAGGGGCTACGAGCAGTACTTC.